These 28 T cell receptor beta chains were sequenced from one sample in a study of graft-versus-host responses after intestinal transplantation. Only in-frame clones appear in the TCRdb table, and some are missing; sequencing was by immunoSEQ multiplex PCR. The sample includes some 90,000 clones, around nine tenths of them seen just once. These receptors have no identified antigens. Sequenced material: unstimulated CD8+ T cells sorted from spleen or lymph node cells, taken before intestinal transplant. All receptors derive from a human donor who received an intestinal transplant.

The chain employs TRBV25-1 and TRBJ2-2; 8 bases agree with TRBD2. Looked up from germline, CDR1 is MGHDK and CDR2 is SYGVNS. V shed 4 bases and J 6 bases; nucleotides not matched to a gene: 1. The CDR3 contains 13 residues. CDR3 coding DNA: TGTGCCAGCAGTGGTAGCGGGGCCGGGGAGCTGTTTTTT. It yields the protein CASSGSGAGELFF.

The CDR3 is CASSLGAGELFF. CDR3 DNA: TGCGCCAGCAGCCTCGGGGCCGGGGAGCTGTTTTTT. The chain has TRBV4-1 and TRBJ2-2, with a possible D match to TRBD2 (5 bases). CDR3 size: 12 residues. V lost 4 bases to trimming and J lost 6 bases, with 6 bases between them. The germline CDR1 and CDR2 sequences are MGHRA and YSYEKL.

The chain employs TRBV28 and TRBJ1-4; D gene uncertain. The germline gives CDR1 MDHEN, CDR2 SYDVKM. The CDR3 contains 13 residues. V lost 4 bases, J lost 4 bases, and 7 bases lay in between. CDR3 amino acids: CASSSRGNEKLFF. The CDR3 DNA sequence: TGTGCCAGCAGTTCCCGGGGTAATGAAAAACTGTTTTTT.

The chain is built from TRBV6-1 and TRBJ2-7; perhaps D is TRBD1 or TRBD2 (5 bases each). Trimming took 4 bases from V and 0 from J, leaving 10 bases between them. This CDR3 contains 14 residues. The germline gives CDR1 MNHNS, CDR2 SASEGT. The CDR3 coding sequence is TGTGCCAGCAGTGTGGGGGATCCCTCCTACGAGCAGTACTTC. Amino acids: CASSVGDPSYEQYF.

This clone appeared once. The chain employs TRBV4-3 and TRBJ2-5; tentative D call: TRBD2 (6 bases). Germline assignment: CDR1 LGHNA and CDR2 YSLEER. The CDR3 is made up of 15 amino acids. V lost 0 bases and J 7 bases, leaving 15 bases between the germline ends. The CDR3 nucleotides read TGCGCCAGCAGCCAAGAGGACGGAGGGATGGCGACCCAGTACTTC. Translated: CASSQEDGGMATQYF.

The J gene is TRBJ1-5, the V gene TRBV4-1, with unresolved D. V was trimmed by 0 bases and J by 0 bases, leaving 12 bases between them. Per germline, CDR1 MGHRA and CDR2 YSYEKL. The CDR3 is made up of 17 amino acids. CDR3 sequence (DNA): TGCGCCAGCAGCCAAGACTGGGTGAAGTATAGCAATCAGCCCCAGCATTTT. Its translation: CASSQDWVKYSNQPQHF.

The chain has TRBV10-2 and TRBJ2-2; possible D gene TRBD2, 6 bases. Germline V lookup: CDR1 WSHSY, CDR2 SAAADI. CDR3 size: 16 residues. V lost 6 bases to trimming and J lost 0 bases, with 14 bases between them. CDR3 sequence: CASSHPGLSNTGELFF. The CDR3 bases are TGCGCCAGCAGCCATCCGGGACTTTCGAACACCGGGGAGCTGTTTTTT.

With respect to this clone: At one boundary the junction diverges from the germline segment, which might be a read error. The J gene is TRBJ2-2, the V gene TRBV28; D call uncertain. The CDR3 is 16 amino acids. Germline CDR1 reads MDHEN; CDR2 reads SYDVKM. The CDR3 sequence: CASRVLGLANAGELFF. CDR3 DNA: TGTGCCAGCAGGGTCCTCGGGCTGGCGAACGCCGGGGAGCTGTTTTTT.

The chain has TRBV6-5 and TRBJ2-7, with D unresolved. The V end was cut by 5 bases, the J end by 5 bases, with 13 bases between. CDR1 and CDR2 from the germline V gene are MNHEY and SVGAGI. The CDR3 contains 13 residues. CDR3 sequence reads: CASSDLGYHEQYF. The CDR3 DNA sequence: TGTGCCAGCAGTGACTTGGGTTACCACGAGCAGTACTTC.

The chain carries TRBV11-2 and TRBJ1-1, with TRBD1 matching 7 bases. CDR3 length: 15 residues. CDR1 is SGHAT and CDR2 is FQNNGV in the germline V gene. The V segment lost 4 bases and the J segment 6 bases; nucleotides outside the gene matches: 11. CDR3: CASSSRGRKSSEAFF. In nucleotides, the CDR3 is TGTGCCAGCAGCTCAAGGGGGCGAAAGTCTTCTGAAGCTTTCTTT. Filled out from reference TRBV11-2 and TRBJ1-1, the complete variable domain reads EAGVAQSPRYKIIEKRQSVAFWCNPISGHATLYWYQQILGQGPKLLIQFQNNGVVDDSQLPKDRFSAERLKGVDSTLKIQPAKLEDSAVYLCASSSRGRKSSEAFFGQGTRLTVV.

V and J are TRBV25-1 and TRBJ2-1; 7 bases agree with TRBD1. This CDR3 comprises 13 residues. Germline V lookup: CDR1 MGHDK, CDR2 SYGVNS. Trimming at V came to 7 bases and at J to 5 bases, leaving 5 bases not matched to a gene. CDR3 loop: CASKQGLHNEQFF. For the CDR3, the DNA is TGTGCCAGCAAACAGGGGCTCCACAATGAGCAGTTCTTC. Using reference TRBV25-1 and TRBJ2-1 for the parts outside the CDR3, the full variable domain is EADIYQTPRYLVIGTGKKITLECSQTMGHDKMYWYQQDPGMELHLIHYSYGVNSTEKGDLSSESTVSRIRTEHFPLTLESARPSHTSQYLCASKQGLHNEQFFGPGTRLTVL.

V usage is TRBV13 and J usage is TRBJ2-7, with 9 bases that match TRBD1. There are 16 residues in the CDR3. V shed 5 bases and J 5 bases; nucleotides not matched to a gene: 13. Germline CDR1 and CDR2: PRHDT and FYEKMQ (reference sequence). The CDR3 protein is CASSPKGADRGHEQYF. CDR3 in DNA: TGTGCCAGCAGCCCTAAAGGGGCGGACAGGGGACACGAGCAGTACTTC.

The CDR3 DNA is TGTGCCAGCAACCCAACAGGGTACAATTCACCCCTCCACTTT. Its translation is CASNPTGYNSPLHF. The V and J genes are TRBV6-6 and TRBJ1-6, with a tentative D call TRBD1 (6 bases). Germline loops: CDR1 MNHNY, CDR2 SVGAGI (reference sequence). The CDR3 has 14 amino acids. Between the trimmed V and J ends, which lost 7 bases and 7 bases, there was a span of 14 bases.

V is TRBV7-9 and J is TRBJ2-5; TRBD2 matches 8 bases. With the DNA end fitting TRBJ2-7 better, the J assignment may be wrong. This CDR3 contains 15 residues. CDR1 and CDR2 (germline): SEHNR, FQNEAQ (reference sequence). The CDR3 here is CASSALAGRISEQYF. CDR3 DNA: TGTGCCAGCAGCGCGTTAGCGGGACGAATCTCCGAGCAGTACTTC.

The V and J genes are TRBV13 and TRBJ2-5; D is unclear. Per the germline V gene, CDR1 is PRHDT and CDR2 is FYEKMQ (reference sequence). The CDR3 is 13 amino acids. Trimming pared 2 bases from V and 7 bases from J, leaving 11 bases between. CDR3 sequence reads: CASSLKGMVTQYF. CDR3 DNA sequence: TGTGCCAGCAGCTTAAAGGGTATGGTGACCCAGTACTTC. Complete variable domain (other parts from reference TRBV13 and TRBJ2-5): AAGVIQSPRHLIKEKRETATLKCYPIPRHDTVYWYQQGPGQDPQFLISFYEKMQSDKGSIPDRFSAQQFSDYHSELNMSSLELGDSALYFCASSLKGMVTQYFGPGTRLLVL.

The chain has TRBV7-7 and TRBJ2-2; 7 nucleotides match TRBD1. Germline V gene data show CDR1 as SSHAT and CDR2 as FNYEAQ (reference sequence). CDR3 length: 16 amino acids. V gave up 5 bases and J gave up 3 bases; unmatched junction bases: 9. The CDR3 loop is CASSPRWTGYTGELFF. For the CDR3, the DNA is TGTGCCAGCAGCCCAAGGTGGACAGGTTACACCGGGGAGCTGTTTTTT.

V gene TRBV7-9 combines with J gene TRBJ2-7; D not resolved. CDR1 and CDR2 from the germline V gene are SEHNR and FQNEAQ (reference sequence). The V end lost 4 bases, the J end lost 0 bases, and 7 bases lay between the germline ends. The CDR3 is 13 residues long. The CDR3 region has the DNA TGTGCCAGCAGCTCTACTAACTCCTACGAGCAGTACTTC. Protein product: CASSSTNSYEQYF.

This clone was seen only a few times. The CDR3 spells CASSGSGLGYTF. The DNA for the CDR3 is TGTGCCAGCAGCGGGTCAGGGCTTGGCTACACCTTC. The rearrangement uses TRBV5-3 and TRBJ1-2, with D perhaps TRBD1 (5 bases). TRBV5-3 is placed among ORFs of uncertain function. Trimming removed 8 bases at V and 7 bases at J, with 15 bases between. This CDR3 has 12 residues.

In DNA, the CDR3 is TGTGCCAGCAGTGACTCGGACAGAAAAGAGACCCAGTACTTC. This translates into CASSDSDRKETQYF. The rearrangement uses TRBV6-4 and TRBJ2-5, with a weak D call TRBD1 (6 bases). Trimming left V 0 bases short and J 3 bases short, with 8 bases between. The CDR3 runs 14 residues. Looked up from germline, CDR1 is MRHNA and CDR2 is SNTAGT.

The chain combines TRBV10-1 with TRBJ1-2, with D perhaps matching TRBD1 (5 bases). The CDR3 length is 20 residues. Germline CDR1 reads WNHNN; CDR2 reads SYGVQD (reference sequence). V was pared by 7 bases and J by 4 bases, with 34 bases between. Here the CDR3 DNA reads TGCGCCAGCAATTCAGGTGGGGACGTGGAAATCCGGGCCCAACTCTATGGCTACACCTTC. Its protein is CASNSGGDVEIRAQLYGYTF.

In DNA, the CDR3 is TGTGCCAGCAGCCCGACTAGCGGGGGACCAGACTACGAGCAGTACTTC. This sequence encodes CASSPTSGGPDYEQYF. The chain uses TRBV7-6 and TRBJ2-7; 12 bases are shared with TRBD2. The CDR3 has 16 residues. Germline CDR1 SGHVS, CDR2 FNYEAQ. With 5 bases clipped from V and 3 bases from J, the junction kept 8 bases outside the gene matches.

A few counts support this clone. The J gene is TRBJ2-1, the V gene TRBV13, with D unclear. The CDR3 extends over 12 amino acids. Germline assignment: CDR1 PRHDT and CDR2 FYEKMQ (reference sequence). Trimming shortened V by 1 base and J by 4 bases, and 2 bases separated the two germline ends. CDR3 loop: CASSLAYNEQFF. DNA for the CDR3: TGTGCCAGCAGCTTAGCGTACAATGAGCAGTTCTTC.

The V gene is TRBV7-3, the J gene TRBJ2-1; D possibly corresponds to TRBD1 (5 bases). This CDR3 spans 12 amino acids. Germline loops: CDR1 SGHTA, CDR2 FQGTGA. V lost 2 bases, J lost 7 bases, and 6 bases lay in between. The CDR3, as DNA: TGTGCCAGCAGCTTATCAGGGAATGAGCAGTTCTTC. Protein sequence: CASSLSGNEQFF.

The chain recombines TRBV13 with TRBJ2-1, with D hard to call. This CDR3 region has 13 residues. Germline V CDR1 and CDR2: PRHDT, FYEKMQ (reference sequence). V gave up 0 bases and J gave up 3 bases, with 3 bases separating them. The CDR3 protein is CASSLGGYNEQFF. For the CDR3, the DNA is TGTGCCAGCAGCTTAGGGGGCTACAATGAGCAGTTCTTC.

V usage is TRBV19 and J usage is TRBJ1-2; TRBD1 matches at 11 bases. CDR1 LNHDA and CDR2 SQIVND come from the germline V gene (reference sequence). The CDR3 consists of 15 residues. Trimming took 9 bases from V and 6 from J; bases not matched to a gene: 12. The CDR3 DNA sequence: TGTGCCAGCTATAGGACAGGGGGCGCGACGGATGGCTACACCTTC. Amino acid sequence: CASYRTGGATDGYTF.

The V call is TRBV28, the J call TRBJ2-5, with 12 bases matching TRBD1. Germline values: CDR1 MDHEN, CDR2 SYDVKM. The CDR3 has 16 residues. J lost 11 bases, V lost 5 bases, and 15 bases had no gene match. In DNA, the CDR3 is TGTGCCAGCAGTCTGGACCCGGGACAGGGGGCGGGAGAGCAGTACTTC. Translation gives CASSLDPGQGAGEQYF.

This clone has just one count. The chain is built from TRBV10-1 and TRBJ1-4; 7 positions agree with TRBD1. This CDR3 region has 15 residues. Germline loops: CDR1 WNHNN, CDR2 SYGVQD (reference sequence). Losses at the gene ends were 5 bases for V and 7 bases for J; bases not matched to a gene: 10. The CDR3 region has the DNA TGCGCCAGCAGTCACCCCAGGGGGTTTGGTGAAAAACTGTTTTTT. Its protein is CASSHPRGFGEKLFF.

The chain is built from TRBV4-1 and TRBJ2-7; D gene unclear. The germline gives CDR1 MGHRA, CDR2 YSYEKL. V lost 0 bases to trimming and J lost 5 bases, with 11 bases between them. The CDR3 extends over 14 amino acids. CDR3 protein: CASSQEGVPDEQYF. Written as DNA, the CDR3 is TGCGCCAGCAGCCAAGAAGGAGTCCCGGACGAGCAGTACTTC.